This TCR beta chain was found in a study of cytomegalovirus exposure and HLA in healthy donors. Study results and limitations: Earlier analysis yielded a pattern in which most TCR beta V segments were productive about 87% or about 30% of the time.

With respect to this clone: Its antigen is unidentified.

Primers included in the PCR were 60 Vbeta and 13 Jbeta primers. Here immunoSEQ multiplex PCR was the method, and the copy in TCRdb shows in-frame clones only, minus some. This table holds 90,000 to 130,000 clones, 60% to 85% found once. The CDR3 totals 15 residues. The V and J ends lost 6 bases and 6 bases, in that order; junction bases with no gene match: 11. Germline CDR1 reads SGHTA; CDR2 reads FQGNSA. The source of this sequence is a woman aged 25 to 39 in good health and CMV-seronegative. This sequence joins TRBV7-2 and TRBJ2-1, with 7 nucleotides matching TRBD1. Source material: PBMCs. CDR3 protein: CASRTAGGSGNEQFF. CDR3 coding DNA: TGTGCCAGCAGAACAGCAGGGGGATCTGGCAATGAGCAGTTCTTC.